The 13 T cell receptor beta chains in this list originate from one sample, sequenced in a study of shared clonotypes between healthy human individuals. The assay was immunoSEQ multiplex PCR, and TCRdb's table has in-frame clones only and misses some. The table lists some 1 million clones, around 76% of them singletons, with 1.2% to 1.5% in the top ten. Sequencing was performed on memory CD4+ T cells sorted from blood. Subset here: CD45RA-negative fraction. These receptor sequences come from a man aged 18 to 30 in good health.

The rearrangement uses TRBV29-1 and TRBJ2-7, with 9 nucleotides matching TRBD2. The CDR3 loop spans 15 amino acids. Germline V lookup: CDR1 SQVTM, CDR2 ANQGSEA. V lost 8 bases and J lost 3; bases outside the gene matches: 14. The CDR3 region has the DNA TGCAGCCTAGTATGCCTAGCGGGAAACCTCTACGAGCAGTACTTC. Its translation: CSLVCLAGNLYEQYF.

The CDR3 reads CASSSGTVSGNTIYF. The CDR3 coding sequence is TGTGCCAGCAGTTCCGGGACGGTCTCTGGAAACACCATATATTTT. The rearrangement uses TRBV28 and TRBJ1-3, with a possible D match to TRBD1 (5 bases). Trimming took 4 bases from V and 0 from J, leaving 10 bases between them. Germline assignment: CDR1 MDHEN and CDR2 SYDVKM. CDR3 length: 15 residues.

This clone was counted once. The chain carries TRBV2 and TRBJ1-1; the D gene is possibly TRBD1 (5 bases). Trimming pared 4 bases from V and 2 bases from J, leaving 14 bases between. This CDR3 region has 15 residues. Germline values: CDR1 SNHLY, CDR2 FYNNEI. CDR3 sequence (DNA): TGTGCCAGCAGTGTTTTTTCGGGGCCAAACACTGAAGCTTTCTTT. Protein: CASSVFSGPNTEAFF.

This clone is a singleton in its sample. The V and J genes are TRBV29-1 and TRBJ1-5, with 7 bases identical to TRBD1. The CDR3 is made up of 13 amino acids. Germline CDR1 and CDR2: SQVTM and ANQGSEA. V was pared by 1 base and J by 6 bases, with 3 bases of the junction left unmatched. In DNA, the CDR3 is TGCAGCGTTGAAGGACAGGGAGGTCAGCCCCAGCATTTT. It yields the protein CSVEGQGGQPQHF.

DNA of the CDR3: TGTGCCAGCAGCCTCGGCCCAAACGCTGAGCAGTTCTTC. Translating it yields CASSLGPNAEQFF. The V and J genes are TRBV9 and TRBJ2-1; D gene uncertain. Germline V CDR1 and CDR2: SGDLS, YYNGEE. CDR3 size: 13 residues. V lost 4 bases, J lost 9 bases, and 14 bases lay in between.

This clone was found once. The CDR3 DNA reads as TGCGCCAGCAGCTCTACCGGGAGTTACCAAGAGACCCAGTACTTC. Translated, it gives CASSSTGSYQETQYF. The rearrangement links TRBV5-1 to TRBJ2-5, with D perhaps matching TRBD2 (6 bases). The CDR3 has 15 amino acids. The ends were cut back, 3 bases at V and 0 bases at J, with 12 bases in the middle. Per germline, CDR1 SGHRS and CDR2 YFSETQ.

The chain links TRBV6-1 to TRBJ1-1; tentative D call: TRBD1 (6 bases). The V end lost 4 bases, the J end lost 1 base, and 10 bases lay between the germline ends. The CDR3 is made up of 14 amino acids. Per germline, CDR1 MNHNS and CDR2 SASEGT. Here the CDR3 reads CASSVTGPNTEAFF. CDR3 bases: TGTGCCAGCAGTGTTACAGGGCCGAACACTGAAGCTTTCTTT.

This chain joins TRBV28 and TRBJ1-2; 7 bases agree with TRBD1. Germline-derived CDR1 and CDR2 are MDHEN and SYDVKM. CDR3 length: 14 amino acids. V was pared by 6 bases and J by 4 bases, with 8 bases of the junction left unmatched. The CDR3 sequence is CASRPGQRSYGYTF. The DNA for the CDR3 is TGTGCCAGCAGACCGGGACAGCGATCCTATGGCTACACCTTC.

The chain employs TRBV30 and TRBJ1-4; D not certain. Trimming shortened V by 3 bases and J by 8 bases, and 10 bases separated the two germline ends. Germline V gene sequence: CDR1 GTSNPN, CDR2 SVGIG (reference sequence). The CDR3 has 12 residues. The CDR3 reads CAWRGVAEKLFF. The CDR3 nucleotides read TGTGCCTGGAGGGGCGTCGCCGAAAAACTGTTTTTT.

This chain joins TRBV28 and TRBJ1-5, with D perhaps matching TRBD1 (6 bases). The V gene lost 5 bases and the J gene lost 9 bases, with 11 bases spanning the gap. CDR1 and CDR2 (germline): MDHEN, SYDVKM. CDR3 length: 12 amino acids. CDR3 sequence: CASSADRRPQHF. The CDR3 bases are TGTGCCAGCAGTGCCGACAGGAGGCCCCAGCATTTT.

V usage is TRBV7-9 and J usage is TRBJ2-7, with 7 bases identical to TRBD1. This CDR3 is built from 14 residues. The V segment lost 6 bases and the J segment 2 bases; nucleotides outside the gene matches: 7. Germline-derived CDR1 and CDR2 are SEHNR and FQNEAQ (reference sequence). The CDR3 bases are TGTGCCAGCAGGAACAGGGGACCGACCTACGAGCAGTACTTC. This translates into CASRNRGPTYEQYF.

The rearrangement uses TRBV7-3 and TRBJ2-1, with unresolved D. The CDR3 is made up of 13 amino acids. The V gene's germline CDR1 is SGHTA and CDR2 FQGTGA. V was shortened by 1 base and J by 8 bases, with 9 bases between the two germline ends. The CDR3 loop is CASSLRPDDEQFF. CDR3 nucleotides: TGTGCCAGCAGCTTAAGGCCCGACGATGAGCAGTTCTTC. The whole variable domain, remainder taken from reference TRBV7-3 and TRBJ2-1, is GAGVSQTPSNKVTEKGKYVELRCDPISGHTALYWYRQSLGQGPEFLIYFQGTGAADDSGLPNDRFFAVRPEGSVSTLKIQRTERGDSAVYLCASSLRPDDEQFFGPGTRLTVL.

In the case of this clone: A far larger clone is off by one base, so a read error is likely. The sample carries other DNA sequences with the same CDR3. The V gene is TRBV2, the J gene TRBJ2-7; 7 nucleotides align to TRBD1. Trimming took 4 bases from V and 2 from J; bases not matched to a gene: 2. CDR3 length: 13 amino acids. CDR1 SNHLY and CDR2 FYNNEI come from the germline V gene. Written as DNA, the CDR3 is TGTGCCAGCAGTGTAGGGACAGCCTACGAGCAGTACTTC. It yields the protein CASSVGTAYEQYF.